The 31 T cell receptor beta chains below all came from one sample that was sequenced in a study of blood T cell repertoires in COVID-19. Measured with immunoSEQ multiplex PCR; TCRdb has only the in-frame clones, and not every one. The table lists hundreds of thousands of clones, 91% of them singletons. The sequenced sample was peripheral blood. These receptors all come from a woman between 18 and 30 years old who had recovered from COVID-19.

The CDR3 loop is CASSELGQGTSGSSYNEQFF. In DNA, the CDR3 is TGCGCCAGCAGTGAGTTGGGACAGGGGACTAGCGGGAGCTCCTACAATGAGCAGTTCTTC. V is TRBV10-1 and J is TRBJ2-1, with 14 bases that match TRBD2. The CDR3 consists of 20 residues. The trim removed 1 base at V and 0 bases at J, leaving 8 bases unmatched. Looked up from germline, CDR1 is WNHNN and CDR2 is SYGVQD (reference sequence).

The chain carries TRBV5-6 and TRBJ2-7, with TRBD1 as a possible D gene (6 bases). The CDR3 has 15 amino acids. Looked up from germline, CDR1 is SGHDT and CDR2 is YYEEEE. V gave up 0 bases and J gave up 1 base, with 11 bases separating them. The CDR3 sequence is CASSLVQGGSYEQYV. CDR3 bases: TGTGCCAGCAGCTTGGTACAGGGTGGGTCCTACGAGCAGTACGTC.

This chain uses TRBV30 with TRBJ1-1, with 9 bases fitting TRBD1. Germline CDR1 GTSNPN, CDR2 SVGIG (reference sequence). V was pared by 2 bases and J by 11 bases, with 18 bases of the junction left unmatched. The length of the CDR3 is 16 residues. The DNA of the CDR3 is TGTGCCTGGAGTTCCGGGACAGGGTTTTCTTTCTGGGTGGCTTTCTTT. This sequence encodes CAWSSGTGFSFWVAFF.

V gene TRBV12-3 or TRBV12-4 combines with J gene TRBJ1-1; weak D call: TRBD1 (6 bases). The V end lost 1 base, the J end lost 6 bases, and 6 bases lay between the germline ends. The CDR3 is 12 amino acids. The CDR3 coding sequence is TGTGCCAGCAGTTTAGGGACAGCTGAAGCTTTCTTT. Translated, it gives CASSLGTAEAFF.

The gene calls are TRBV7-4 and TRBJ2-7; TRBD2 matches at 7 bases. The CDR3 totals 16 residues. In germline, CDR1 is SGHVT, CDR2 SQSDAQ. V lost 2 bases to trimming and J lost 0 bases; unmatched junction nucleotides: 7. This chain's CDR3 is CASSLLGRTSSYEQYV. The CDR3 nucleotides read TGTGCCAGCAGCTTACTAGGTAGGACTAGCTCCTACGAGCAGTACGTC.

The V call is TRBV11-2, the J call TRBJ2-1, with a weak D call TRBD2 (6 bases). This CDR3 region has 18 residues. The germline V and J ends were trimmed by 5 bases and 0 bases, with 20 bases remaining between them. Germline assignment: CDR1 SGHAT and CDR2 FQNNGV. The CDR3 DNA reads as TGTGCCAGCAGCAATAGAGGGCTGCGGGACCGCTCCTACAATGAGCAGTTCTTC. Encoded protein: CASSNRGLRDRSYNEQFF.

V usage is TRBV6-5 and J usage is TRBJ1-6, with D unclear. The CDR3 consists of 14 residues. V was pared by 8 bases and J by 3 bases, with 11 bases between. Germline V gene sequence: CDR1 MNHEY, CDR2 SVGAGI. CDR3 coding DNA: TGTGCCAGCGGCACAGAACACTATAATTCACCCCTCCACTTT. This sequence encodes CASGTEHYNSPLHF.

The chain combines TRBV11-2 with TRBJ1-5, with 12 bases identical to TRBD1. The CDR3 is made up of 16 amino acids. After removal of 1 base from V and 5 bases from J, the junction contained 3 bases not matched to a gene. CDR1 is SGHAT, CDR2 FQNNGV, per germline. As DNA, the CDR3 is TGTGCCAGCAGCTTAGCGGGACAGGGGGCTTATCAGCCCCAGCATTTT. Its protein is CASSLAGQGAYQPQHF.

The chain carries TRBV11-3 and TRBJ2-1; maybe TRBD2 (6 bases). Germline loops: CDR1 SGHNT, CDR2 YENEEA. This CDR3 contains 17 residues. Trimming left V 1 base short and J 2 bases short, with 15 bases between. DNA for the CDR3: TGTGCCAGCAGCTTAGGAAATAGGCGGGGTGCCTACAATGAGCAGTTCTTC. Its protein is CASSLGNRRGAYNEQFF.

The V and J genes are TRBV29-1 and TRBJ2-1, with TRBD2 identical over 8 bases. CDR1 and CDR2 from the germline V gene are SQVTM and ANQGSEA. The V gene end was trimmed by 4 bases and the J gene end by 0 bases; junction bases not matched to a gene: 8. The CDR3 contains 16 residues. CDR3 region: CSVVSSGPYSYNEQFF. The CDR3 nucleotides are TGCAGCGTTGTATCTAGCGGGCCCTACTCCTACAATGAGCAGTTCTTC.

The chain couples TRBV19 to TRBJ2-7, with 7 bases matching TRBD1. The CDR3 contains 15 residues. Germline V gives CDR1 LNHDA, CDR2 SQIVND (reference sequence). J gave up 1 base and V 4 bases, and 7 bases lay outside the gene matches. CDR3 sequence: CASSKAHRGSYEQYV. CDR3 nucleotides: TGTGCCAGTAGTAAAGCTCACAGGGGATCCTACGAGCAGTACGTC.

In this sample, this clone turned up a few times. Other DNA sequences of this sample code for an identical CDR3. The chain combines TRBV7-8 with TRBJ2-1; D unclear. CDR3 length equals 13 residues. V gave up 1 base and J gave up 4 bases, with 5 bases separating them. The germline V gene encodes CDR1 SGHVS and CDR2 FQNEAQ. Written as DNA, the CDR3 is TGTGCCAGCAGCTTAGACAGATACAATGAGCAGTTCTTC. Translated: CASSLDRYNEQFF. The full variable domain, completed using reference TRBV7-8 and TRBJ2-1, is GAGVSQSPRYKVAKRGQDVALRCDPISGHVSLFWYQQALGQGPEFLTYFQNEAQLDKSGLPSDRFFAERPEGSVSTLKIQRTQQEDSAVYLCASSLDRYNEQFFGPGTRLTVL.

The chain is built from TRBV19 and TRBJ1-2; D might be TRBD1 (5 bases). In germline, CDR1 is LNHDA, CDR2 SQIVND (reference sequence). Trimming left V 3 bases short and J 3 bases short, with 8 bases between. The CDR3 runs 13 residues. CDR3 residues: CASSIRVYYGYTF. The DNA for the CDR3 is TGTGCCAGTAGTATCAGGGTGTACTATGGCTACACCTTC.

The V and J genes are TRBV2 and TRBJ2-7, with D possibly matching TRBD2 (6 bases). Deletions cut 3 bases from V and 6 bases from J, with 12 bases between. CDR3 length: 13 residues. The germline CDR1 and CDR2 sequences are SNHLY and FYNNEI. The CDR3 DNA reads TGTGCCAGCAGTGATTGGGCTAGCGCCGAGCAGTACGTC. The encoded protein is CASSDWASAEQYV.

This clone was counted once. The chain is built from TRBV13 and TRBJ1-2; 8 bases fit TRBD1. The germline CDR1 and CDR2 sequences are PRHDT and FYEKMQ (reference sequence). The CDR3 is 16 residues long. The J segment lost 0 bases and the V segment lost 0 bases, leaving 3 bases of the junction unmatched. The CDR3: CASSLGQGDPNYGYTF. CDR3 in DNA: TGTGCCAGCAGCTTAGGACAGGGGGACCCTAACTATGGCTACACCTTC.

The chain uses TRBV18 and TRBJ1-2; TRBD1 is a possible D gene (5 bases). This CDR3 spans 16 amino acids. Trimming stripped 3 bases from V and 3 bases from J, with 17 bases between. Germline loops: CDR1 KGHSH, CDR2 LQKENI. The CDR3 protein is CASSPYSLGLDYGYTF. CDR3 in DNA: TGTGCCAGCTCACCTTATAGTCTGGGGCTGGACTATGGCTACACCTTC.

Only one count was recorded for this clone. The V gene is TRBV7-6, the J gene TRBJ2-1; D is uncertain. Trimming shortened V by 5 bases and J by 7 bases, and 12 bases separated the two germline ends. CDR1 is SGHVS and CDR2 is FNYEAQ in the germline V gene. The CDR3 consists of 13 residues. The CDR3 protein is CASSRLPRNEQFF. The CDR3 region has the DNA TGTGCCAGCAGCCGCCTACCTCGGAATGAGCAGTTCTTC.

This clone has a single count. The chain combines TRBV18 with TRBJ1-1; D gene uncertain. The CDR3 has 13 residues. Trimming removed 6 bases from V and 0 bases from J, with 8 bases in between. In germline, CDR1 is KGHSH, CDR2 LQKENI. The CDR3 region has the DNA TGTGCCAGCTCTTCTTCGGTGAACACTGAAGCTTTCTTT. Its translation: CASSSSVNTEAFF.

This chain links TRBV18 with TRBJ2-5; 7 nucleotides agree with TRBD2. Germline CDR1 reads KGHSH; CDR2 reads LQKENI. The CDR3 extends over 15 amino acids. The V and J ends lost 5 bases and 2 bases, in that order; junction bases with no gene match: 8. The DNA for the CDR3 is TGTGCCAGCTCATGGGGGGGTGACCGGCAAGAGACCCAGTACTTC. It translates to CASSWGGDRQETQYF.

A remark on this clone: Within the sample, other DNA sequences also encode this same CDR3. V and J are TRBV14 and TRBJ2-5; D ambiguous. Looked up from germline, CDR1 is SGHDN and CDR2 is FVKESK. The CDR3 length is 15 residues. Trimming left V 0 bases short and J 1 base short, with 9 bases between. The CDR3 here is CASSQDWAVQETQYF. DNA of the CDR3: TGTGCCAGCAGCCAAGATTGGGCAGTCCAAGAGACCCAGTACTTC. The full variable domain, with the rest looked up from reference TRBV14 and TRBJ2-5, is EAGVTQFPSHSVIEKGQTVTLRCDPISGHDNLYWYRRVMGKEIKFLLHFVKESKQDESGMPNNRFLAERTGGTYSTLKVQPAELEDSGVYFCASSQDWAVQETQYFGPGTRLLVL.

The chain uses TRBV19 and TRBJ2-5, with D tentatively TRBD1 (6 bases). Trimming took off 5 bases at V and 0 bases at J, with 16 bases between the two ends. Germline V gene lookup returns CDR1 LNHDA and CDR2 SQIVND (reference sequence). The CDR3 is 16 amino acids. The CDR3 loop reads CASSPLGGPNQETQYF. CDR3 bases: TGTGCCAGTAGTCCCCTTGGGGGCCCAAACCAAGAGACCCAGTACTTC.

The chain employs TRBV3-1 (or the pseudogene TRBV3-2) and TRBJ1-6; 7 positions match TRBD1. Trimming removed 4 bases from V and 8 bases from J; junction bases left unmatched: 8. The CDR3 is made up of 15 amino acids. CDR1 is LGHDT and CDR2 is YNNKEL in the germline V gene (reference sequence). CDR3 amino acids: CASSPGDRDDSPLHF. CDR3 DNA sequence: TGTGCCAGCAGCCCGGGTGACAGGGATGATTCACCCCTCCACTTT.

The chain is built from TRBV23-1 and TRBJ2-7; TRBD1 agrees at 7 bases. TRBV23-1 is identified as an open reading frame with a role that is uncertain. V trimming: 2 bases; J trimming: 3 bases; junction bases outside the gene matches: 10. There are 16 residues in the CDR3. CDR3 coding DNA: TGCGCCAGCAGTCAACGTAATAGGGACAGCATCTACGAGCAGTACGTC. Its translation is CASSQRNRDSIYEQYV.

The genes are TRBV3-1 (or the pseudogene TRBV3-2) and TRBJ2-2; 8 positions match TRBD2. The trim removed 6 bases at V and 4 bases at J, leaving 13 bases unmatched. There are 17 residues in the CDR3. The germline V gene has CDR1 LGHDT and CDR2 YNNKEL (reference sequence). The CDR3 coding sequence is TGTGCCAGCAGTTTCCCCCCGAGACTAGCGAGCACCGGGGAGCTGTTTTTT. Amino acids: CASSFPPRLASTGELFF.

This clone was seen a single time. The chain recombines TRBV10-3 with TRBJ2-6; D might be TRBD1 (6 bases). Germline CDR1 reads ENHRY; CDR2 reads SYGVKD. The germline V and J ends were trimmed by 2 bases and 0 bases, with 11 bases remaining between them. This CDR3 region has 17 residues. In DNA form, the CDR3 reads TGTGCCATCAGTGAGACCCTAGGGGGCTCTGGGGCCAACGTCCTGACTTTC. The encoded protein is CAISETLGGSGANVLTF.

The chain uses TRBV11-2 and TRBJ2-3; D is unclear. CDR1 and CDR2 (germline): SGHAT, FQNNGV. The CDR3 is 14 residues long. Trimming took off 3 bases at V and 1 base at J, with 8 bases between the two ends. The CDR3 reads CASSLRPRTDTQYF. The CDR3, as DNA: TGTGCCAGCAGCTTGAGGCCCCGCACAGATACGCAGTATTTT. Combining the CDR3 with reference TRBV11-2 and TRBJ2-3 gives the whole variable domain EAGVAQSPRYKIIEKRQSVAFWCNPISGHATLYWYQQILGQGPKLLIQFQNNGVVDDSQLPKDRFSAERLKGVDSTLKIQPAKLEDSAVYLCASSLRPRTDTQYFGPGTRLTVL.

The chain recombines TRBV7-8 with TRBJ2-2; tentative D call: TRBD2 (5 bases). V lost 3 bases to trimming and J lost 4 bases, with 12 bases between them. From germline, CDR1 is SGHVS and CDR2 FQNEAQ. The CDR3 spans 15 residues. The CDR3 loop is CASSFSETTTGELFF. CDR3 coding DNA: TGTGCCAGCAGCTTTTCCGAGACTACCACCGGGGAGCTGTTTTTT.

This CDR3 reads CASSQDRRLAVNYNEQFF. As DNA, the CDR3 is TGTGCCAGCAGCCAAGATAGGCGTCTAGCGGTAAACTACAATGAGCAGTTCTTC. The chain links TRBV3-1 (or the pseudogene TRBV3-2) to TRBJ2-1, with TRBD2 matching over 7 bases. This CDR3 has 18 residues. Germline values: CDR1 LGHDT, CDR2 YNNKEL (reference sequence). V shed 0 bases, J shed 3 bases, and the junction held 11 bases outside the gene matches.

The chain has TRBV30 and TRBJ1-4, with no clear D. The germline V and J ends were trimmed by 5 bases and 5 bases, with 15 bases remaining between them. The germline gives CDR1 GTSNPN, CDR2 SVGIG (reference sequence). This CDR3 contains 14 residues. Here the CDR3 reads CAWSFGGKNEKLFF. The DNA for the CDR3 is TGTGCCTGGTCGTTCGGAGGGAAGAATGAAAAACTGTTTTTT.

The chain couples TRBV9 to TRBJ2-2; 11 bases map to TRBD2. This CDR3 contains 15 residues. From germline, CDR1 is SGDLS and CDR2 YYNGEE. Unmatched junction bases numbered 0, after V lost 0 bases and J lost 5 bases. The CDR3 coding sequence is TGTGCCAGCAGCGTAGTAGCGGGAGGGACCGGGGAGCTGTTTTTT. Protein sequence: CASSVVAGGTGELFF.

The chain has TRBV5-6 and TRBJ2-5; TRBD2 aligns across 7 bases. Germline CDR1 and CDR2: SGHDT and YYEEEE. The CDR3 is made up of 15 amino acids. After removal of 0 bases from V and 5 bases from J, the junction contained 7 bases not matched to a gene. CDR3 bases: TGTGCCAGCAGCTTGGGGTCCCGTAGCGGGGAGACCCAGTACTTC. It codes for CASSLGSRSGETQYF.